This T cell receptor beta chain was found in a study of blood T cells in healthy people across ages. Background on the study: With template switching, about one barcoded beta molecule was captured per two T cells.

For the second PCR, which ran for about 6 to 11 cycles, a sample-barcoded 5' primer and a J-beta primer mix were used. Every sample gave at least 3 million paired-end reads containing CDR3. TCRdb independently ran MiXCR on the 5' RACE reads; one entry per CDR3 protein. The sample gives 650,000 to 800,000 distinct CDR3 sequences, 40% to 50% of which show up once; about a fifth is in the top ten. Extraction of total RNA produced a minimum of 5.5 micrograms from each sample. A few counts support this clonotype. V gave up 2 bases and J gave up 2 bases, with 11 bases separating them. The CDR3 has 15 residues. CDR1 is SGHDT, CDR2 YYEEEE, per germline.

The chain carries TRBV5-6 and TRBJ1-5, with a tentative D call TRBD1 (5 bases). The receptor comes from a man aged 55 to 70 in good health. Sequenced: blood. The CDR3 nucleotides read TGTGCCAGCAGCTTTCTAGGGGATGGCAATCAGCCCCAGCATTTT. This translates into CASSFLGDGNQPQHF.